This T cell receptor (beta chain) was observed in a study of blood T cell repertoires in COVID-19. Living in 24 US areas, the participants were between about 18 and 90 years of age. This CDR3 has 14 amino acids. The V gene lost 1 base and the J gene lost 4 bases, with 8 bases spanning the gap. Per the germline V gene, CDR1 is SEHNR and CDR2 is FQNEAQ (reference sequence). TCRdb's table, derived via immunoSEQ multiplex PCR, lists solely in-frame clones and lacks some. In the table there are about 230,000 clones, about 91% of which are singletons. The sequenced sample consisted of PBMCs or T cells enriched from blood (not recorded which). V gene TRBV7-9 combines with J gene TRBJ2-1; perhaps TRBD2 as D (5 bases). The receptor comes from a woman in her forties with acute COVID-19. The DNA of the CDR3 is TGTGCCAGCAGCTTAGGAGGCGGGTACAATGAGCAGTTCTTC. It is translated as CASSLGGGYNEQFF.